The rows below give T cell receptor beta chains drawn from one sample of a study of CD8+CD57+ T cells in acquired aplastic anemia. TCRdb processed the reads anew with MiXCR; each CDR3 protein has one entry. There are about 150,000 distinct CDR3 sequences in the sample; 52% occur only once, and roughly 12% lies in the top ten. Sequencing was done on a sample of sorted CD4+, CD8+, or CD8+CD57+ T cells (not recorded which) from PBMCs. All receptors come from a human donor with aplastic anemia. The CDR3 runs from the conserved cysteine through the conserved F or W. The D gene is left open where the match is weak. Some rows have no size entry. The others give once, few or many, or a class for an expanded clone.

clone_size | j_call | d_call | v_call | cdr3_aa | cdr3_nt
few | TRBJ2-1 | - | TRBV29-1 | CSVDPGWYNEQFF | TGCAGCGTTGACCCGGGCTGGTACAATGAGCAGTTCTTC
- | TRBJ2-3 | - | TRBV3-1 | CASSQESGVSDTQYF | TGTGCCAGCAGCCAAGAATCCGGGGTCTCAGATACGCAGTATTTT
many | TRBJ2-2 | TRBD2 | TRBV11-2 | CASSFGGGGGELFF | TGTGCCAGCAGCTTCGGCGGGGGAGGCGGGGAGCTGTTTTTT
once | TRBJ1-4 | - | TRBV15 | CATSRAPGGFEKLFF | TGTGCCACCAGCAGAGCCCCCGGGGGTTTTGAAAAACTGTTTTTT
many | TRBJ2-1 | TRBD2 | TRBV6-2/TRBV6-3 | CASSYLAGHNEQFF | TGTGCCAGCAGTTACTTAGCGGGGCACAATGAGCAGTTCTTC
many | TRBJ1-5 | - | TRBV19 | CASTPRWAVEPQHF | TGTGCCAGTACTCCAAGGTGGGCAGTGGAACCCCAGCATTTT
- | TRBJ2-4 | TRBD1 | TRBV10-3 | CAISEYRGDKNIQYF | TGTGCCATCAGTGAGTACAGGGGGGACAAAAACATTCAGTACTTC
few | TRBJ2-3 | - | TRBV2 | CASRGTTSTDTQYF | TGTGCCAGCCGCGGTACAACTAGCACAGATACGCAGTATTTT
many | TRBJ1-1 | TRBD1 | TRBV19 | CASTHGEGQAAFF | TGTGCCAGTACCCATGGGGAGGGACAGGCAGCTTTCTTT
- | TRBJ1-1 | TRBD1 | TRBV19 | CASSIGAGTGGGKAFF | TGTGCCAGTAGTATAGGTGCCGGGACAGGGGGAGGAAAAGCTTTCTTT
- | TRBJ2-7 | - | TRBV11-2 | CASSLEAKHYEQYF | TGTGCCAGCAGCTTAGAGGCCAAGCATTACGAGCAGTACTTC
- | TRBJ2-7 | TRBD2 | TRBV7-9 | CASSLAGLADEQYF | TGTGCCAGCAGCTTAGCGGGACTAGCAGACGAGCAGTACTTC
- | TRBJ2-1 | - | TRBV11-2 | CASSLIGPIDEQFF | TGTGCCAGCAGCTTAATAGGCCCCATCGATGAGCAGTTCTTC
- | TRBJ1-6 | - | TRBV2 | CATTRGGTYNSPLHF | TGTGCCACCACCCGGGGGGGGACCTATAATTCACCCCTCCACTTT
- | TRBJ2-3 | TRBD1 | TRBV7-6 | CASSSGTGGDTQYF | TGTGCCAGCAGCTCCGGGACAGGGGGCGATACGCAGTATTTT
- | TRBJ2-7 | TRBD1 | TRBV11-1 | CASSPWTGASSYEQYF | TGTGCCAGCAGCCCTTGGACAGGGGCGAGCTCCTACGAGCAGTACTTC
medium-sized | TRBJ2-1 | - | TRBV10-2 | CASSDPTAISYNEQFF | TGCGCCAGCAGTGACCCGACAGCGATCTCCTACAATGAGCAGTTCTTC
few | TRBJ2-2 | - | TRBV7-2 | CASSLNTGELVF | TGTGCCAGCAGCCTGAACACCGGGGAGCTGGTTTTT
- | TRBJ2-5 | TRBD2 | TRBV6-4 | CASSRTSGGWETQYF | TGTGCCAGCAGTCGGACTAGCGGGGGGTGGGAGACCCAGTACTTC
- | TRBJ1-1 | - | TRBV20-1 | CSAREGVMNTEAFF | TGCAGTGCTAGAGAGGGGGTAATGAACACTGAAGCTTTCTTT
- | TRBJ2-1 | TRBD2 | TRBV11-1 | CASSWGLAGGQYNEQFF | TGTGCCAGCAGCTGGGGACTAGCGGGGGGGCAGTACAATGAGCAGTTCTTC
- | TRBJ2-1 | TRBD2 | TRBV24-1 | CATSGTGLADSYNEQFF | TGTGCCACCAGTGGTACGGGACTAGCGGACTCCTACAATGAGCAGTTCTTC
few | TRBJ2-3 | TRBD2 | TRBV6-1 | CASSSGAPSTDTQYF | TGTGCCAGCAGTAGCGGGGCACCTAGCACAGATACGCAGTATTTT